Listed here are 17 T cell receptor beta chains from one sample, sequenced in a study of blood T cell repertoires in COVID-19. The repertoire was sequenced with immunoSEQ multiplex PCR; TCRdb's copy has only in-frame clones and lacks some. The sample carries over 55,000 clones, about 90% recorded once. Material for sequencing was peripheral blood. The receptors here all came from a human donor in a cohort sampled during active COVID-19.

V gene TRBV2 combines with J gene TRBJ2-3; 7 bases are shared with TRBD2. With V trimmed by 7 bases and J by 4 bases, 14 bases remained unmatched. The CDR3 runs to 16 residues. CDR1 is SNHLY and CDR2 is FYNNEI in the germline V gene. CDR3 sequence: CASTRGWGGRADTQYF. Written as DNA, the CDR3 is TGTGCCAGCACTCGAGGATGGGGCGGGAGAGCAGATACGCAGTATTTT.

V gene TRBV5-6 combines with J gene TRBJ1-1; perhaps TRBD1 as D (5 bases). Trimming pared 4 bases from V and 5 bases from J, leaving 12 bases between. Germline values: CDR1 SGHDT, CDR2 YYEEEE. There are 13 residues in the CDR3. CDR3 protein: CASSLGRATEAFF. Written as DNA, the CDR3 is TGTGCCAGCAGCCTTGGCAGGGCTACTGAAGCTTTCTTT.

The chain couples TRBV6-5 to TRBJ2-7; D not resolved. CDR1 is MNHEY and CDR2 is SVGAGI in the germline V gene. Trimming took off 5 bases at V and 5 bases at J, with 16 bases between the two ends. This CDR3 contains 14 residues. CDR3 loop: CASSRGPLIDEQYF. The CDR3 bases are TGTGCCAGCAGTAGAGGTCCGTTAATCGACGAGCAGTACTTC.

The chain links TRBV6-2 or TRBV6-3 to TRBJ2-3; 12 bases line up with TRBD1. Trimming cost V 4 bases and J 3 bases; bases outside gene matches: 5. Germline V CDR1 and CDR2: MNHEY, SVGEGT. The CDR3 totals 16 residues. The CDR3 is CASSSWDRGRTDTQYF. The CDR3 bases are TGTGCCAGCAGTTCTTGGGACAGGGGGCGGACAGATACGCAGTATTTT.

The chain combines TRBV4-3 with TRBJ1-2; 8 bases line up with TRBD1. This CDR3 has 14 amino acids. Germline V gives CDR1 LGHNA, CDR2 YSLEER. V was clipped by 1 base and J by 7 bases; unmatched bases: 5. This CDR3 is CASSQAGQAFGYTF. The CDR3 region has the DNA TGCGCCAGCAGCCAAGCGGGACAGGCCTTTGGCTACACCTTC.

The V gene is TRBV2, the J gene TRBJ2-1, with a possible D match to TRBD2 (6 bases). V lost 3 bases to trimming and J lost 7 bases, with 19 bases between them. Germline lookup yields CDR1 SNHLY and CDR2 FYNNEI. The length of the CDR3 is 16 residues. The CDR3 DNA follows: TGTGCCAGCAGTGAGGGGGGTTTGGGCAAGGGGAATGAGCAGTTCTTC. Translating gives CASSEGGLGKGNEQFF.

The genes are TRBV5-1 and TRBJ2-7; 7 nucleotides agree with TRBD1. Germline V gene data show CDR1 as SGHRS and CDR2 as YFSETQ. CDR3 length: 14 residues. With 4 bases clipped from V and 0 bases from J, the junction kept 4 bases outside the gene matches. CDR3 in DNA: TGCGCCAGCAGCAACCGACAGGGCTCCTACGAGCAGTACTTC. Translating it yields CASSNRQGSYEQYF.

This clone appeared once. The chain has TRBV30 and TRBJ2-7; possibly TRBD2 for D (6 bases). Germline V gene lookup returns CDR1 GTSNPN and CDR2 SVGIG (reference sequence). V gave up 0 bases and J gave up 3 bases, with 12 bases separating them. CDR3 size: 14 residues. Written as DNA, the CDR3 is TGTGCCTGGAGTGTACCTGGGGGGAACTACGAGCAGTACTTC. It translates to CAWSVPGGNYEQYF.

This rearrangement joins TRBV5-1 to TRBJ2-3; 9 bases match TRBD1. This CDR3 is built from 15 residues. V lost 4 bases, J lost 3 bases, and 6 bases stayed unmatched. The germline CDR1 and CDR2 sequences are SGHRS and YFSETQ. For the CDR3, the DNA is TGCGCCAGCAGCCCGGGACAGGGTTGGACAGATACGCAGTATTTT. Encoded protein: CASSPGQGWTDTQYF.

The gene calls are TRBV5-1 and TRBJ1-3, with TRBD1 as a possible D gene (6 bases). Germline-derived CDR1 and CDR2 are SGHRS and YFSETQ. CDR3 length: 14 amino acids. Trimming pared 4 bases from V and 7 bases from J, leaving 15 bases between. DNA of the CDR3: TGCGCCAGCAGCCAACAGGGAATAGTCAACACCATATATTTT. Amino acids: CASSQQGIVNTIYF. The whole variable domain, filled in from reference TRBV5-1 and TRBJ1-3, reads KAGVTQTPRYLIKTRGQQVTLSCSPISGHRSVSWYQQTPGQGLQFLFEYFSETQRNKGNFPGRFSGRQFSNSRSEMNVSTLELGDSALYLCASSQQGIVNTIYFGEGSWLTVV.

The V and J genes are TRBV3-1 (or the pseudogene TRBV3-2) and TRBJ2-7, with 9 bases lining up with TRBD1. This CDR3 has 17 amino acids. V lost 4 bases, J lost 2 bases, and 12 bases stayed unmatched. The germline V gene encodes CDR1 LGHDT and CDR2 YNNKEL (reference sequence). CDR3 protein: CASSLGTGWKKTYEQYF. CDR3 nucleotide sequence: TGTGCCAGCAGCCTTGGGACAGGGTGGAAGAAAACCTACGAGCAGTACTTC.

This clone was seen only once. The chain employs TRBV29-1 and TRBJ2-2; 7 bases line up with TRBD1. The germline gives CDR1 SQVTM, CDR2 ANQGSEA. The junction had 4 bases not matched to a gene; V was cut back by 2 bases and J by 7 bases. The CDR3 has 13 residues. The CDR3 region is CSVEKGAGGELFF. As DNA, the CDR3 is TGCAGCGTTGAAAAGGGGGCCGGCGGGGAGCTGTTTTTT.

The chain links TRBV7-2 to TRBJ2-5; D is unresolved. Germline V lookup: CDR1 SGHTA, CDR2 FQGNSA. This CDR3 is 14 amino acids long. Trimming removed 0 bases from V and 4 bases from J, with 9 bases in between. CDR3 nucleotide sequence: TGTGCCAGCAGCTTAGCCGGTACGGGAGAGACCCAGTACTTC. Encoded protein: CASSLAGTGETQYF.

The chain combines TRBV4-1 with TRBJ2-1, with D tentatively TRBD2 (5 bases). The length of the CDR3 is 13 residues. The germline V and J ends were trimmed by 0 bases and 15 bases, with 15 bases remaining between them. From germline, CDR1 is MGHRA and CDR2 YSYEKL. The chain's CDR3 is CASSQDLQREMFF. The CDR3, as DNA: TGCGCCAGCAGCCAAGATTTACAGAGGGAGATGTTCTTC.

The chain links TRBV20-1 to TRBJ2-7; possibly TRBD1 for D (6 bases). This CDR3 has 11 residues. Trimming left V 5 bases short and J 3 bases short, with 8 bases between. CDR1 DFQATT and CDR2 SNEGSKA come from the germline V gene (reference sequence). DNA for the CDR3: TGCAGTGCTTGGGACAACTACGAGCAGTACTTC. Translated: CSAWDNYEQYF.

CDR3 amino acids: CASSVGAGVGDTQYF. CDR3 DNA: TGTGCCAGCAGCGTTGGGGCGGGAGTTGGAGATACGCAGTATTTT. V and J are TRBV11-3 and TRBJ2-3, with TRBD2 matching 7 bases. Germline V CDR1 and CDR2: SGHNT, YENEEA. The CDR3 is 15 amino acids. With V trimmed by 5 bases and J by 5 bases, 10 bases remained unmatched. Together with reference TRBV11-3 and TRBJ2-3, the CDR3 gives the full variable domain: EAGVVQSPRYKIIEKKQPVAFWCNPISGHNTLYWYLQNLGQGPELLIRYENEEAVDDSQLPKDRFSAERLKGVDSTLKIQPAELGDSAVYLCASSVGAGVGDTQYFGPGTRLTVL.

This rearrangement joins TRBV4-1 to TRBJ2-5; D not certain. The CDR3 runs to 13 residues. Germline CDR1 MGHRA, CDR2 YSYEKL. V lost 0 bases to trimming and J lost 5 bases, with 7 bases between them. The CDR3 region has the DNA TGCGCCAGCAGCCAAGATTCCGGGGAGACCCAGTACTTC. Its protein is CASSQDSGETQYF.